This is a list of T cell receptor beta chains from one sample in a study of cytomegalovirus exposure and HLA in healthy donors. The table came from immunoSEQ multiplex PCR; TCRdb's copy has only in-frame clones and leaves some out. The table lists about 300,000 clones, 70% to 90% of them singletons. The sample comprised PBMCs. The receptors derive from a man aged 35 to 55 in good health and CMV-seropositive. Both conserved end residues are trimmed from each CDR3. A D gene is named only where the DNA matches it firmly.

TRBV6-5,TRBJ2-3,.,ASSYVVSSTDTQY
TRBV6-5,TRBJ1-1,.,ASSTGGREAF
TRBV1,TRBJ1-5,.,TSSQAGPNQPQH
TRBV25-1,TRBJ1-2,.,ASSDSLQGSNGYT
TRBV9,TRBJ2-2,.,ASSVLPMTPSTGELF
TRBV27,TRBJ2-7,TRBD2,ASSLERERYEQY
TRBV5-6,TRBJ2-1,TRBD2,ASSSQQSNSGRFEQF
TRBV21-1,TRBJ2-3,.,ASSRPTLDSSTDTQY
TRBV7-9,TRBJ2-1,.,ASSPIVADVGYNEQF
TRBV10-3,TRBJ2-1,TRBD2,AISESTSGFHNEQF
TRBV28,TRBJ1-2,TRBD1,ASSPGQPANYGYT
TRBV6-5,TRBJ2-3,TRBD2,ASSFSGTSPTGTQY
TRBV5-1,TRBJ1-5,.,ASSLNPGVQPQH
TRBV28,TRBJ1-5,TRBD1,ASRSVAGGSSQPQH
TRBV7-9,TRBJ1-1,.,ASSPGSTGFNTEAF
TRBV28,TRBJ2-6,.,ASRAGSSGANVLT
TRBV27,TRBJ2-7,TRBD2,ASSVMGGGPVYEQY
TRBV5-1,TRBJ2-7,.,ASSLVTENYEQY
TRBV2,TRBJ1-4,TRBD1,ASSRYDRGANEKLF
TRBV21-1,TRBJ1-1,.,ASSNGGGLNTEAF
TRBV7-8,TRBJ1-5,.,ASSLAAPGIQPQH
TRBV5-5,TRBJ1-1,TRBD1,ASSLAGTGGTEAF
TRBV5-8,TRBJ2-7,TRBD1,ASRLTGLDYEQY
TRBV30,TRBJ2-1,.,APGWPNEQF
TRBV4-2,TRBJ2-2,.,ASSQEQRAGTGELF
TRBV27,TRBJ2-3,.,ASSLRETGLADTQY
TRBV7-2,TRBJ1-4,TRBD1,ASRQGALGTNEKLF
TRBV19,TRBJ2-7,.,ASSISGSSYEQY
TRBV6-1,TRBJ2-1,TRBD2,ASTVTSGIYEQF
TRBV7-8,TRBJ2-3,.,ASSTYRTDTQY
TRBV5-5,TRBJ1-3,.,ASHYLTGNTIY
TRBV7-3,TRBJ2-1,TRBD2,ASSPVSGSIYNEQF
TRBV10-3,TRBJ2-7,TRBD2,AIKGTSGNYEQY
TRBV19,TRBJ2-1,.,ASGPGQHNEQF
TRBV28,TRBJ2-7,.,ASSLVGYEQY
TRBV6-6,TRBJ2-1,.,ASSYSGRAIGSEQF
TRBV13,TRBJ2-1,TRBD2,ASSSRGSGRAYNEQF
TRBV19,TRBJ1-1,.,ASSRVNTEAF
TRBV6-1,TRBJ2-3,TRBD2,ASSGSSGGRWRGTDTQY
TRBV7-9,.,TRBD2,ASSSRTSARYEQY
TRBV7-4,TRBJ2-4,.,ASSPGLLLAKNIQY
TRBV7-7,TRBJ2-1,.,ASSFSGYNEQF
TRBV15,TRBJ2-1,.,ATEPRPNSYNEQF
TRBV29-1,TRBJ1-1,TRBD1,SVVRGQAPF
TRBV5-6,TRBJ2-4,TRBD1,ASSLKGAHIQY
TRBV18,TRBJ1-1,TRBD1,ASSPNTGVRNTEAF
TRBV2,TRBJ2-1,.,ASSEWQGRSNEQF
TRBV19,TRBJ2-7,.,ASSIDKQPYYEQY
TRBV18,TRBJ2-7,TRBD1,ASSPSLDRGRYEQY
TRBV5-8,TRBJ2-3,TRBD2,ASSYYKAGVYTQY
TRBV2,TRBJ1-5,.,ASNYLNNQPQH
TRBV9,TRBJ2-7,.,ASSVGADSYEQY
TRBV5-1,TRBJ2-5,TRBD2,ASRLAGGETQY
TRBV5-4,TRBJ2-2,TRBD2,ASSLEEREMVGELF
TRBV29-1,TRBJ1-1,TRBD1,SVGHAGGLGSEAF
TRBV5-6,TRBJ2-1,.,ASSVINEQF